The present entry profiles one T cell receptor (beta chain) with its context. Next came a second PCR, run for about 7 to 12 cycles, which used a sample-barcoded 5' primer along with a J-beta primer mix. Each CDR3 protein is one row after TCRdb ran MiXCR on the 5' RACE reads. The table includes about 1,400,000 distinct CDR3 sequences, roughly 40% detected once. This CDR3 is 16 amino acids long. Germline V CDR1 and CDR2: DFQATT, SNEGSKA (reference sequence). This record belongs to a study of blood T cells in healthy people across ages. The chain uses TRBV20-1 and TRBJ2-1; the match to TRBD2 covers 9 bases. The end of the DNA is better explained by TRBJ2-7, so the J call may be wrong. Sequenced: blood. The origin of this receptor is a woman aged 18-30 years in good health. This CDR3 is CSARDDPSGAHNEQYF. In DNA form, the CDR3 reads TGCAGTGCTAGAGATGATCCTAGCGGGGCACACAATGAGCAGTACTTC.